This entry lists 22 T cell receptor beta chains sequenced from one sample in a study of blood T cell repertoires in COVID-19. Assay used: immunoSEQ multiplex PCR; TCRdb lists only in-frame clones, some missing. The sample holds 200,000 to 250,000 clones, roughly nine tenths seen once. Sample: PBMCs or T cells enriched from blood (not recorded which). Receptors were obtained from a woman between 45 and 65 years old in a cohort exposed to, infected with or recovered from COVID-19 (not recorded which).

This rearrangement joins TRBV14 to TRBJ1-2, with D tentatively TRBD1 (6 bases). There are 13 residues in the CDR3. Deletions cut 4 bases from V and 4 bases from J, with 10 bases between. Germline-derived CDR1 and CDR2 are SGHDN and FVKESK. The CDR3 reads CASSPDRTYGYTF. The CDR3, as DNA: TGTGCCAGCAGCCCCGACAGGACCTATGGCTACACCTTC.

This chain links TRBV2 with TRBJ1-2; TRBD1 matches at 7 bases. CDR1 and CDR2 from the germline V gene are SNHLY and FYNNEI. J was trimmed by 0 bases and V by 2 bases; bases with no gene match: 3. This CDR3 spans 15 amino acids. In DNA, the CDR3 is TGTGCCAGCAGTGAATGGACAGGTCCTAACTATGGCTACACCTTC. Amino acids: CASSEWTGPNYGYTF. The complete variable domain, with remaining parts taken from reference TRBV2 and TRBJ1-2, reads EPEVTQTPSHQVTQMGQEVILRCVPISNHLYFYWYRQILGQKVEFLVSFYNNEISEKSEIFDDQFSVERPDGSNFTLKIRSTKLEDSAMYFCASSEWTGPNYGYTFGSGTRLTVV.

The chain combines TRBV7-9 with TRBJ1-6; D not certain. The V and J ends lost 3 bases and 5 bases respectively, with 8 bases between them. Germline values: CDR1 SEHNR, CDR2 FQNEAQ (reference sequence). CDR3 size: 14 residues. The DNA for the CDR3 is TGTGCCAGCAGCTTCATGAGCGATAATTCACCCCTCCACTTT. Protein product: CASSFMSDNSPLHF.

CDR3 amino acids: CASTRDRGLSGNTIYF. CDR3 bases: TGTGCCAGCACCCGGGACAGGGGGCTCTCTGGAAACACCATATATTTT. The chain couples TRBV13 to TRBJ1-3; 12 nucleotides agree with TRBD1. Germline CDR1 PRHDT, CDR2 FYEKMQ (reference sequence). The CDR3 is made up of 16 amino acids. V was clipped by 7 bases and J by 0 bases; unmatched bases: 4. The full variable domain, its missing parts supplied by reference TRBV13 and TRBJ1-3, is AAGVIQSPRHLIKEKRETATLKCYPIPRHDTVYWYQQGPGQDPQFLISFYEKMQSDKGSIPDRFSAQQFSDYHSELNMSSLELGDSALYFCASTRDRGLSGNTIYFGEGSWLTVV.

The chain couples TRBV7-8 to TRBJ1-1, with 7 bases identical to TRBD1. Germline values: CDR1 SGHVS, CDR2 FQNEAQ. V shed 1 base, J shed 4 bases, and the junction held 9 bases outside the gene matches. This CDR3 comprises 16 residues. CDR3 amino acids: CASSLGPLAGGTEAFF. The CDR3 DNA reads TGTGCCAGCAGCTTAGGTCCCCTCGCAGGGGGCACTGAAGCTTTCTTT.

This sequence joins TRBV5-1 and TRBJ1-4; D is ambiguous. V was pared by 4 bases and J by 5 bases, with 18 bases between. CDR1 is SGHRS, CDR2 YFSETQ, per germline. CDR3 size: 16 residues. The CDR3: CASSILPGSQNEKLFF. The CDR3 DNA follows: TGCGCCAGCAGCATCCTTCCTGGGAGCCAAAATGAAAAACTGTTTTTT. Drawing the rest from reference TRBV5-1 and TRBJ1-4, the complete variable domain is KAGVTQTPRYLIKTRGQQVTLSCSPISGHRSVSWYQQTPGQGLQFLFEYFSETQRNKGNFPGRFSGRQFSNSRSEMNVSTLELGDSALYLCASSILPGSQNEKLFFGSGTQLSVL.

The chain uses TRBV4-3 and TRBJ2-3, with 15 bases matching TRBD2. Germline V gene lookup returns CDR1 LGHNA and CDR2 YSLEER. This CDR3 spans 17 amino acids. V lost 4 bases, J lost 3 bases, and 5 bases stayed unmatched. The CDR3 nucleotides are TGCGCCAGCAGCCCTGGACTAGCGGGGGGGAGGACAGATACGCAGTATTTT. Translating gives CASSPGLAGGRTDTQYF.

The chain recombines TRBV6-2 or TRBV6-3 with TRBJ1-1, with 7 bases aligning to TRBD1. This CDR3 has 16 amino acids. Germline trimming cut 4 bases from V and 5 bases from J; bases unmatched to any gene: 13. CDR1 and CDR2 (germline): MNHEY, SVGEGT. The CDR3 is CASSSRDRLRFTEAFF. The CDR3 region has the DNA TGTGCCAGCAGTTCCCGGGACAGATTGCGGTTTACTGAAGCTTTCTTT.

J is TRBJ1-1 and V is TRBV7-9, with TRBD1 as a possible D gene (5 bases). The germline gives CDR1 SEHNR, CDR2 FQNEAQ (reference sequence). The CDR3 spans 15 residues. V was shortened by 1 base and J by 6 bases, with 15 bases between the two germline ends. As DNA, the CDR3 is TGTGCCAGCAGCTTAGTCGGGGGTCAAAGGGCTGAAGCTTTCTTT. Translating gives CASSLVGGQRAEAFF.

This clone turned up a few times. The chain carries TRBV29-1 and TRBJ2-7; 8 bases align to TRBD2. The V gene's germline CDR1 is SQVTM and CDR2 ANQGSEA. This CDR3 comprises 13 residues. J was trimmed by 2 bases and V by 4 bases; bases with no gene match: 4. CDR3 residues: CSVAVSGAYEQYF. The CDR3 DNA follows: TGCAGCGTTGCGGTTAGCGGGGCCTACGAGCAGTACTTC.

V and J are TRBV5-1 and TRBJ2-5; 10 nucleotides align to TRBD1. The V and J ends lost 4 bases and 2 bases, in that order; junction bases with no gene match: 11. The CDR3 contains 17 residues. Looked up from germline, CDR1 is SGHRS and CDR2 is YFSETQ. CDR3 DNA sequence: TGCGCCAGCAGCCCCAGATTGGGGACAGGGGAACAAGAGACCCAGTACTTC. Protein: CASSPRLGTGEQETQYF.

V gene TRBV18 combines with J gene TRBJ1-1, with 7 bases lining up with TRBD1. The V segment lost 1 base and the J segment 5 bases; nucleotides outside the gene matches: 7. Per the germline V gene, CDR1 is KGHSH and CDR2 is LQKENI. The CDR3 covers 15 residues. The CDR3 bases are TGTGCCAGCTCACCACTTTCGGGACAGTTAACTGAAGCTTTCTTT. This sequence encodes CASSPLSGQLTEAFF. The whole variable domain, remainder taken from reference TRBV18 and TRBJ1-1, is NAGVMQNPRHLVRRRGQEARLRCSPMKGHSHVYWYRQLPEEGLKFMVYLQKENIIDESGMPKERFSAEFPKEGPSILRIQQVVRGDSAAYFCASSPLSGQLTEAFFGQGTRLTVV.

The V call is TRBV7-3, the J call TRBJ1-1, with D perhaps TRBD1 (5 bases). CDR3 length: 13 residues. V dropped 4 bases and J dropped 5 bases, with 11 bases sitting between them. Germline V gene lookup returns CDR1 SGHTA and CDR2 FQGTGA. The DNA for the CDR3 is TGTGCCAGCAGCTCCCGACAGTTGACTGAAGCTTTCTTT. Translating it yields CASSSRQLTEAFF.

The V and J genes are TRBV24-1 and TRBJ2-7, with a weak D call TRBD1 (5 bases). The CDR3 spans 13 residues. Germline loops: CDR1 KGHDR, CDR2 SFDVKD. The V and J ends lost 4 bases and 4 bases respectively, with 10 bases between them. DNA of the CDR3: TGTGCCACCAGTGAGACAGAAAAGTACGAGCAGTACTTC. This gives the protein CATSETEKYEQYF.

The V call is TRBV5-4, the J call TRBJ2-1; 9 positions agree with TRBD2. CDR3 length: 13 amino acids. V lost 4 bases to trimming and J lost 10 bases; unmatched junction nucleotides: 6. Germline-derived CDR1 and CDR2 are SGHNT and YYREEE (reference sequence). CDR3 amino acids: CASSTGLASEQFF. The CDR3 region has the DNA TGTGCCAGCAGCACGGGACTAGCCAGCGAGCAGTTCTTC.

This clone showed up just once. This chain uses TRBV18 with TRBJ2-5; D perhaps matches TRBD2 (5 bases). Germline V gene data show CDR1 as KGHSH and CDR2 as LQKENI. Trimming shortened V by 3 bases and J by 5 bases, and 10 bases separated the two germline ends. The CDR3 is 13 residues long. The CDR3 DNA reads as TGTGCCAGCTCACCGCCCGGGGTTGAGACCCAGTACTTC. Its protein is CASSPPGVETQYF.

As to this clone: Other DNA sequences within the sample encode an identical CDR3. The chain combines TRBV7-2 with TRBJ1-2; D is ambiguous. Trimming took off 1 base at V and 3 bases at J, with 6 bases between the two ends. This CDR3 has 13 residues. CDR1 and CDR2 (germline): SGHTA, FQGNSA. The CDR3 DNA follows: TGTGCCAGCAGCTTAGGTGGGCACTATGGCTACACCTTC. It translates to CASSLGGHYGYTF.

The chain has TRBV6-6 and TRBJ2-7; D possibly corresponds to TRBD1 (5 bases). V was clipped by 6 bases and J by 5 bases, with 23 bases between them. The CDR3 length is 16 residues. Looked up from germline, CDR1 is MNHNY and CDR2 is SVGAGI (reference sequence). The CDR3 protein is CASSQGTRRPSHEQYF. CDR3 coding DNA: TGTGCCAGCAGCCAGGGCACCCGAAGACCGAGCCACGAGCAGTACTTC.

The CDR3 loop is CASSLANRGLFGYTF. The CDR3, as DNA: TGTGCCAGCAGCTTGGCCAACAGGGGGTTATTTGGCTACACCTTC. The chain recombines TRBV5-8 with TRBJ1-2; TRBD1 aligns across 8 bases. Per the germline V gene, CDR1 is SGHTS and CDR2 is YDEGEE. The CDR3 is 15 amino acids. V shed 0 bases and J 7 bases; nucleotides not matched to a gene: 8.

This chain connects TRBV12-3 or TRBV12-4 to TRBJ1-2; D unclear. This CDR3 is 10 amino acids long. V was shortened by 8 bases and J by 6 bases, with 7 bases between the two germline ends. Here the CDR3 DNA reads TGTGCCAGCGGGCAGGATGGCTACACCTTC. This translates into CASGQDGYTF.

This clone was counted once. The chain couples TRBV5-6 to TRBJ2-7, with 8 nucleotides matching TRBD1. CDR1 SGHDT and CDR2 YYEEEE come from the germline V gene. The CDR3 length is 15 residues. Germline trimming cut 5 bases from V and 2 bases from J; bases unmatched to any gene: 9. DNA of the CDR3: TGTGCCAGCAGTCAACGAAGGACAGGGACCTACGAGCAGTACTTC. Amino acid sequence: CASSQRRTGTYEQYF.

CDR3 residues: CASSLTGLASGTDTQYF. CDR3 nucleotides: TGTGCCAGCAGCTTAACTGGTCTAGCATCGGGCACAGATACGCAGTATTTT. V and J are TRBV7-3 and TRBJ2-3; D may be TRBD2 (5 bases). The CDR3 consists of 17 residues. Trimming removed 0 bases from V and 1 base from J, with 14 bases in between. Germline V gives CDR1 SGHTA, CDR2 FQGTGA.